What follows are 26 T cell receptor beta chains derived from one specimen sequenced in a study of radiation and T cells in renal cell carcinoma. Treatment indicated: treatment-naive control, cytoreductive nephrectomy. TCRdb's table, derived via immunoSEQ multiplex PCR, lists solely in-frame clones and lacks some. The table records around 16,000 clones, 55% to 60% of them present only once. The source was tumor tissue, collected from a patient whose treatment was nephrectomy without radiotherapy. These receptors came from a man aged 45-65 years with renal cell carcinoma.

This clone was observed once. The chain links TRBV7-9 to TRBJ2-1; 9 bases match TRBD2. CDR1 SEHNR and CDR2 FQNEAQ come from the germline V gene (reference sequence). V shed 5 bases and J 8 bases; nucleotides not matched to a gene: 10. The CDR3 contains 15 residues. CDR3: CASSPGLGGRDEQFF. CDR3 nucleotides: TGTGCCAGCAGCCCAGGACTAGGCGGGAGGGATGAGCAGTTCTTC. The full variable domain, completed using reference TRBV7-9 and TRBJ2-1, is DTGVSQNPRHKITKRGQNVTFRCDPISEHNRLYWYRQTLGQGPEFLTYFQNEAQLEKSRLLSDRFSAERPKGSFSTLEIQRTEQGDSAMYLCASSPGLGGRDEQFFGPGTRLTVL.

The V call is TRBV29-1, the J call TRBJ2-7, with 10 bases lining up with TRBD1. V was pared by 0 bases and J by 5 bases, with 4 bases of the junction left unmatched. Germline assignment: CDR1 SQVTM and CDR2 ANQGSEA. CDR3 length: 14 residues. The CDR3 region has the DNA TGCAGCGTTGAAGACCGGGACAGGGGCCACGAGCAGTACTTC. Translated, it gives CSVEDRDRGHEQYF.

V is TRBV18 and J is TRBJ2-7; D gene ambiguous. Germline V gene sequence: CDR1 KGHSH, CDR2 LQKENI. V was pared by 2 bases and J by 2 bases, with 7 bases between. The CDR3 sequence is 13 residues long. CDR3 in DNA: TGTGCCAGCTCACCAGATAAGGCCTACGAGCAGTACTTC. It encodes CASSPDKAYEQYF. The variable domain in full, with the rest retrieved from reference TRBV18 and TRBJ2-7, is NAGVMQNPRHLVRRRGQEARLRCSPMKGHSHVYWYRQLPEEGLKFMVYLQKENIIDESGMPKERFSAEFPKEGPSILRIQQVVRGDSAAYFCASSPDKAYEQYFGPGTRLTVT.

V and J are TRBV15 and TRBJ2-7; 12 bases map to TRBD1. After removal of 6 bases from V and 5 bases from J, the junction contained 8 bases not matched to a gene. This CDR3 region has 15 residues. The V gene's germline CDR1 is LNHNV and CDR2 YYDKDF (reference sequence). In nucleotides, the CDR3 is TGTGCCACCAGTAAGACTGGGACAGGGGGCCACGAGCAGTACTTC. Amino acids: CATSKTGTGGHEQYF.

In this sample, this clone turned up a few times. The chain carries TRBV4-1 and TRBJ1-1; maybe TRBD1 (6 bases). Trimming took 8 bases from V and 3 from J, leaving 19 bases between them. CDR3 size: 15 residues. Germline lookup yields CDR1 MGHRA and CDR2 YSYEKL. The CDR3 region has the DNA TGCGCCAGCCAGGAAGGGGGAACCCCGCACACTGAAGCTTTCTTT. The encoded protein is CASQEGGTPHTEAFF.

This clone is labeled medium-sized. The chain joins TRBV6-1 to TRBJ1-3; the match to TRBD1 covers 8 bases. CDR1 is MNHNS, CDR2 SASEGT, per germline. The CDR3 extends over 12 amino acids. The ends lost 11 bases at V and 4 bases at J; junction bases unmatched: 4. The chain's CDR3 is CAGRTGGNTIYF. The CDR3 DNA is TGTGCCGGGAGGACAGGGGGAAACACCATATATTTT.

The J gene is TRBJ2-6, the V gene TRBV5-1, with D maybe TRBD2 (7 bases). Germline V gene sequence: CDR1 SGHRS, CDR2 YFSETQ. The V end was cut by 1 base, the J end by 2 bases, with 22 bases between. CDR3 length: 20 residues. CDR3 in DNA: TGCGCCAGCAGCTTGATTTACGGGGGGCTTAGTTTAACTGGGGCCAACGTCCTGACTTTC. Translated: CASSLIYGGLSLTGANVLTF.

J is TRBJ2-3 and V is TRBV7-8; D is uncertain. Germline assignment: CDR1 SGHVS and CDR2 FQNEAQ. This CDR3 is 14 amino acids long. The V end lost 5 bases, the J end lost 2 bases, and 11 bases lay between the germline ends. CDR3: CASSLSWATDTQYF. For the CDR3, the DNA is TGTGCCAGCAGCCTATCTTGGGCCACAGATACGCAGTATTTT. The full variable domain, in which reference TRBV7-8 and TRBJ2-3 provide the parts outside the CDR3, is GAGVSQSPRYKVAKRGQDVALRCDPISGHVSLFWYQQALGQGPEFLTYFQNEAQLDKSGLPSDRFFAERPEGSVSTLKIQRTQQEDSAVYLCASSLSWATDTQYFGPGTRLTVL.

This clone was recorded a few times. J is TRBJ2-5 and V is TRBV19, with D perhaps TRBD1 (5 bases). V was cut by 4 bases and J by 2 bases, with 8 bases left in between. CDR1 and CDR2 (germline): LNHDA, SQIVND (reference sequence). CDR3 length: 13 residues. In DNA, the CDR3 is TGTGCCAGTAGTAAGGGGTTACAAGAGACCCAGTACTTC. It translates to CASSKGLQETQYF.

V and J are TRBV4-1 and TRBJ1-1; D is undetermined. The germline V and J ends were trimmed by 1 base and 3 bases, with 12 bases remaining between them. Germline CDR1 MGHRA, CDR2 YSYEKL. The CDR3 extends over 15 amino acids. This CDR3 is CASSQVPGVHTEAFF. In nucleotides, the CDR3 is TGCGCCAGCAGCCAAGTTCCGGGAGTACACACTGAAGCTTTCTTT.

The V and J genes are TRBV18 and TRBJ2-2, with D maybe TRBD1 (5 bases). V shed 2 bases and J shed 4 bases, with 11 bases lying between them. This CDR3 is 15 amino acids long. CDR1 is KGHSH, CDR2 LQKENI, per germline. CDR3 sequence: CASSPMQGFTGELFF. The DNA for the CDR3 is TGTGCCAGCTCACCAATGCAGGGCTTCACCGGGGAGCTGTTTTTT.

The chain employs TRBV21-1 and TRBJ2-3; the table gives TRBD2 as D, unverified against the DNA. TRBV21-1 is flagged as a pseudogene. There are 14 residues in the CDR3. CDR3 nucleotide sequence: TGTGCCAGCGGGACTAGCGGGAACACAGATACGCAGTATTTT. This translates into CASGTSGNTDTQYF.

This clone rates as medium-sized (0.01 to 0.1%). J is TRBJ2-4 and V is TRBV21-1; the D segment call TRBD2 is taken from the table without a DNA check. TRBV21-1 is termed a pseudogene. The CDR3 contains 18 residues. The CDR3 loop reads CASQQSILAELAKNIQYF. The CDR3 region has the DNA TGTGCCAGCCAGCAAAGTATACTAGCGGAGTTAGCCAAAAACATTCAGTACTTC.

This chain links TRBV14 with TRBJ2-7; D gene ambiguous. Germline-derived CDR1 and CDR2 are SGHDN and FVKESK. The CDR3 consists of 13 residues. The V gene lost 3 bases and the J gene lost 6 bases, with 12 bases spanning the gap. Written as DNA, the CDR3 is TGTGCCAGCAGCCAGGGCAGGTTGGTCGAGCAGTACTTC. Translated: CASSQGRLVEQYF.

With regard to this clone: Different DNA sequences within this sample yield the same CDR3. The CDR3 reads CASSQEPSYNEQFF. The CDR3 DNA reads TGCGCCAGCAGCCAAGAACCTAGCTACAATGAGCAGTTCTTC. The gene calls are TRBV4-1 and TRBJ2-1; D is undetermined. From germline, CDR1 is MGHRA and CDR2 YSYEKL. V shed 0 bases and J shed 3 bases, with 6 bases lying between them. This CDR3 comprises 14 residues.

This clone was observed a handful of times. The chain is built from TRBV19 and TRBJ1-1; D gene uncertain. The V end was cut by 1 base, the J end by 0 bases, with 6 bases between. Germline CDR1 is LNHDA and CDR2 is SQIVND (reference sequence). The CDR3 contains 14 residues. For the CDR3, the DNA is TGTGCCAGTAGTATAGGGGTCCTGAACACTGAAGCTTTCTTT. The encoded protein is CASSIGVLNTEAFF.

This chain joins TRBV5-1 and TRBJ2-4; D perhaps matches TRBD1 (5 bases). CDR3 size: 14 residues. CDR1 is SGHRS and CDR2 is YFSETQ in the germline V gene. Trimming took off 3 bases at V and 5 bases at J, with 12 bases between the two ends. This CDR3 is CASSSQGNQNIQYF. For the CDR3, the DNA is TGCGCCAGCAGCTCTCAGGGTAACCAAAACATTCAGTACTTC. The full variable domain, completed using reference TRBV5-1 and TRBJ2-4, is KAGVTQTPRYLIKTRGQQVTLSCSPISGHRSVSWYQQTPGQGLQFLFEYFSETQRNKGNFPGRFSGRQFSNSRSEMNVSTLELGDSALYLCASSSQGNQNIQYFGAGTRLSVL.

This chain joins TRBV30 and TRBJ1-5, with D unclear. The CDR3 consists of 13 residues. V lost 0 bases and J 3 bases, leaving 6 bases between the germline ends. Germline CDR1 is GTSNPN and CDR2 is SVGIG (reference sequence). Here the CDR3 reads CAWSVGYNQPQHF. The CDR3 DNA reads TGTGCCTGGAGTGTGGGGTACAATCAGCCCCAGCATTTT. Supplemented by reference TRBV30 and TRBJ1-5, the full variable domain reads SQTIHQWPATLVQPVGSPLSLECTVEGTSNPNLYWYRQAAGRGLQLLFYSVGIGQISSEVPQNLSASRPQDRQFILSSKKLLLSDSGFYLCAWSVGYNQPQHFGDGTRLSIL.

The chain employs TRBV2 and TRBJ2-7; the D is unclear. V was clipped by 5 bases and J by 0 bases, with 8 bases between them. CDR3 length: 13 residues. Per germline, CDR1 SNHLY and CDR2 FYNNEI. The CDR3 is CASSFSHSYEQYF. CDR3 sequence (DNA): TGTGCCAGCAGTTTCTCACACTCCTACGAGCAGTACTTC. The whole variable domain, filled in from reference TRBV2 and TRBJ2-7, reads EPEVTQTPSHQVTQMGQEVILRCVPISNHLYFYWYRQILGQKVEFLVSFYNNEISEKSEIFDDQFSVERPDGSNFTLKIRSTKLEDSAMYFCASSFSHSYEQYFGPGTRLTVT.

Worth noting for this clone: Compared with germline, one end of the junction differs, possibly owing to a read error. The chain recombines TRBV10-3 with TRBJ1-1; D is possibly TRBD1 (6 bases). CDR3 length: 14 residues. Looked up from germline, CDR1 is ENHRY and CDR2 is SYGVKD. Here the CDR3 DNA reads TGTGCCAGCAGTCCCGGGACATTGAACACTGAAGCTTTCTTT. This sequence encodes CASSPGTLNTEAFF.

The DNA for the CDR3 is TGTGCCAGCAGCCCCAGACAGGGCCACTATGGCTACACCTTC. Amino acids: CASSPRQGHYGYTF. This sequence joins TRBV7-8 and TRBJ1-2, with 7 bases identical to TRBD1. Per germline, CDR1 SGHVS and CDR2 FQNEAQ. The V segment lost 5 bases and the J segment 3 bases; nucleotides outside the gene matches: 6. The CDR3 length is 14 residues.

The DNA for the CDR3 is TGTGCCAGCAGCCAAGGGGTCGGGAGGACTAATGAAAAACTGTTTTTT. Translated: CASSQGVGRTNEKLFF. This sequence joins TRBV4-2 and TRBJ1-4, with D hard to call. The germline V gene has CDR1 LGHNA and CDR2 YNFKEQ. The CDR3 is made up of 16 amino acids. V shed 1 base and J shed 2 bases, with 11 bases lying between them.

This clone was counted only a few times. The CDR3: CATQPVQGGNQPQHF. The CDR3, as DNA: TGTGCCACTCAACCGGTACAGGGAGGAAATCAGCCCCAGCATTTT. This rearrangement joins TRBV28 to TRBJ1-5; weak D call: TRBD1 (6 bases). V dropped 10 bases and J dropped 4 bases, with 20 bases sitting between them. The CDR3 covers 15 residues. The germline V gene encodes CDR1 MDHEN and CDR2 SYDVKM.

This chain links TRBV6-5 with TRBJ2-7; D not certain. This CDR3 region has 12 residues. The ends were cut back, 2 bases at V and 4 bases at J, with 6 bases in the middle. CDR1 is MNHEY and CDR2 is SVGAGI in the germline V gene. The CDR3 region has the DNA TGTGCCAGCAGTTACGACAATTACGAGCAGTACTTC. This codes for CASSYDNYEQYF.

Worth noting for this clone: The junction shows a germline mismatch at one end, possibly a read error. The chain couples TRBV6-1 to TRBJ2-7; 8 positions match TRBD1. The germline V gene encodes CDR1 MNHNS and CDR2 SASEGT. This CDR3 is built from 15 residues. DNA of the CDR3: TGTGCCATCAGTGAGCCTGGACAGGGTTCCTACGAGCAGTACTTC. Translating gives CAISEPGQGSYEQYF.

This clone rates as medium-sized. This sequence joins TRBV7-6 and TRBJ1-3; TRBD1 matches 7 bases. The length of the CDR3 is 17 residues. V shed 5 bases and J 4 bases; nucleotides not matched to a gene: 14. Germline CDR1 reads SGHVS; CDR2 reads FNYEAQ. The DNA of the CDR3 is TGTGCCAGCAGCGCCTCTGGGACAGCGCTTTGGGGAAACACCATATATTTT. It yields the protein CASSASGTALWGNTIYF.